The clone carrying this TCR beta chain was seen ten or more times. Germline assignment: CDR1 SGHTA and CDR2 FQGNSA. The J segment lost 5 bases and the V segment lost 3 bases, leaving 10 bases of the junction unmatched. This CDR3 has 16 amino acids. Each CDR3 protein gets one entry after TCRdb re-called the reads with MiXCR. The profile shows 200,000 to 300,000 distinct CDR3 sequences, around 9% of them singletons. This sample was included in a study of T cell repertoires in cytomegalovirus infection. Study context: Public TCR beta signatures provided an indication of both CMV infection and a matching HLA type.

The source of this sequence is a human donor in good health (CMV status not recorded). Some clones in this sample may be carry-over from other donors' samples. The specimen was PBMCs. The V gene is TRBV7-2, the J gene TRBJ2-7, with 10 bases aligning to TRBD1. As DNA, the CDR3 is TGTGCCAGCAGCTTTCGACTCGGGACAGGGGCAGACGAGCAGTACTTC. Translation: CASSFRLGTGADEQYF.